The 17 T cell receptor beta chains presented below share a single source sample, sequenced in a study of PD-1 blockade in mismatch repair-deficient tumors. Profiled with immunoSEQ multiplex PCR; TCRdb holds only in-frame clones, not every one. Of around 37,000 clones detected, 80% to 85% appear once; the ten largest clones hold around 0.99%. The input for sequencing was PBMCs, taken 38 to 40 weeks after starting pembrolizumab. These TCRs come from an adult with mismatch repair-deficient cancer.

The chain links TRBV10-1 to TRBJ2-7; D possibly corresponds to TRBD1 (5 bases). Germline loops: CDR1 WNHNN, CDR2 SYGVQD (reference sequence). Trimming stripped 2 bases from V and 2 bases from J, with 13 bases between. This CDR3 spans 15 amino acids. CDR3 in DNA: TGCGCCAGCAGTGAGGCCAAGACAGTCCCCTACGAGCAGTACTTC. Translation: CASSEAKTVPYEQYF.

The chain carries TRBV5-4 and TRBJ2-7, with D uncertain. The V gene lost 2 bases and the J gene lost 1 base, with 7 bases spanning the gap. This CDR3 has 13 residues. The germline V gene has CDR1 SGHNT and CDR2 YYREEE (reference sequence). The DNA for the CDR3 is TGTGCCAGCAGCTTCATCAGTTCCTACGAGCAGTACTTC. Its translation is CASSFISSYEQYF.

V usage is TRBV6-5 and J usage is TRBJ1-2; 12 bases are a match to TRBD1. In germline, CDR1 is MNHEY, CDR2 SVGAGI. Trimming cost V 10 bases and J 7 bases; bases outside gene matches: 13. The CDR3 runs to 15 residues. The CDR3 DNA reads as TGTGCCACTAAAAACCCGGGACAGGGGGCAGGTGGCTACACCTTC. This encodes CATKNPGQGAGGYTF.

The rearrangement joins TRBV6-1 to TRBJ1-2; TRBD1 is a possible D gene (5 bases). Germline values: CDR1 MNHNS, CDR2 SASEGT. The CDR3 runs 13 residues. Trimming cost V 2 bases and J 3 bases, with 7 bases left between them. The CDR3 nucleotides read TGTGCCAGCAGTGAACAGGGCCACTATGGCTACACCTTC. Translating gives CASSEQGHYGYTF.

The gene calls are TRBV10-2 and TRBJ2-7; TRBD1 agrees at 7 bases. V gave up 0 bases and J gave up 0 bases; unmatched junction bases: 8. The CDR3 sequence is 17 residues long. Germline V gene data show CDR1 as WSHSY and CDR2 as SAAADI. The CDR3 region is CASSESGIGTVSYEQYF. The CDR3 coding sequence is TGCGCCAGCAGTGAGTCAGGGATCGGGACAGTCTCCTACGAGCAGTACTTC.

The gene calls are TRBV7-6 and TRBJ2-7, with 12 bases matching TRBD2. V gave up 5 bases and J gave up 6 bases; unmatched junction bases: 14. The germline V gene encodes CDR1 SGHVS and CDR2 FNYEAQ. This CDR3 contains 17 residues. The CDR3 DNA reads as TGTGCCAGCAGCCACCAAGGTCGACTAGCGGGAGCTAGCGAGCAGTACTTC. This sequence encodes CASSHQGRLAGASEQYF.

The chain carries TRBV9 and TRBJ2-5; no definite D call. The CDR3 loop spans 16 amino acids. Trimming pared 0 bases from V and 2 bases from J, leaving 14 bases between. Looked up from germline, CDR1 is SGDLS and CDR2 is YYNGEE. DNA for the CDR3: TGTGCCAGCAGCGTAGAGGCTAGGTGGTTGCAAGAGACCCAGTACTTC. Its translation is CASSVEARWLQETQYF.

Here the CDR3 reads CASSRLDGTSGRAGQFF. The DNA of the CDR3 is TGCGCCAGCAGCCGATTAGACGGGACTAGCGGGAGGGCCGGGCAGTTCTTC. The V gene is TRBV4-1, the J gene TRBJ2-1; 16 bases agree with TRBD2. The V gene's germline CDR1 is MGHRA and CDR2 YSYEKL. The CDR3 is 17 residues long. V lost 4 bases, J lost 12 bases, and 12 bases stayed unmatched.

The chain couples TRBV18 to TRBJ2-7, with unresolved D. Germline CDR1 reads KGHSH; CDR2 reads LQKENI. The CDR3 totals 14 residues. V shed 4 bases and J shed 1 base, with 11 bases lying between them. CDR3 nucleotides: TGTGCCAGCTCACGGAGCTTAGATTCCTACGAGCAGTACTTC. Translated, it gives CASSRSLDSYEQYF.

This rearrangement joins TRBV28 to TRBJ1-5, with unresolved D. Germline V lookup: CDR1 MDHEN, CDR2 SYDVKM. V lost 2 bases to trimming and J lost 2 bases, with 13 bases between them. The CDR3 is made up of 16 amino acids. The CDR3 sequence is CASSLTGMVGNQPQHF. In DNA, the CDR3 is TGTGCCAGCAGTTTAACGGGGATGGTGGGCAATCAGCCCCAGCATTTT.

V and J are TRBV7-8 and TRBJ1-5, with D perhaps matching TRBD1 (6 bases). The CDR3 has 14 amino acids. The V end lost 5 bases, the J end lost 7 bases, and 15 bases lay between the germline ends. CDR1 is SGHVS and CDR2 is FQNEAQ in the germline V gene. This CDR3 reads CASSQGGAGQPQHF. The CDR3 DNA is TGTGCCAGCAGCCAAGGGGGGGCTGGACAGCCCCAGCATTTT.

V usage is TRBV9 and J usage is TRBJ2-2; D may be TRBD2 (6 bases). The CDR3 is 15 residues long. Trimming left V 2 bases short and J 6 bases short, with 14 bases between. Germline V gene sequence: CDR1 SGDLS, CDR2 YYNGEE. The CDR3 DNA is TGTGCCAGCAGCGTTAGAGTAGGGAGGTCCGGGGAGCTGTTTTTT. Protein: CASSVRVGRSGELFF.

The chain recombines TRBV7-8 with TRBJ2-3; 13 bases agree with TRBD2. The germline gives CDR1 SGHVS, CDR2 FQNEAQ. Trimming took 1 base from V and 4 from J; bases not matched to a gene: 5. The CDR3 covers 17 residues. DNA of the CDR3: TGTGCCAGCAGCTTAGGGACTAGCGGGAGTAAAGCAGATACGCAGTATTTT. The encoded protein is CASSLGTSGSKADTQYF.

The chain joins TRBV28 to TRBJ1-6, with D tentatively TRBD1 (6 bases). Germline CDR1 MDHEN, CDR2 SYDVKM. Trimming stripped 6 bases from V and 0 bases from J, with 18 bases between. This CDR3 is built from 18 residues. As DNA, the CDR3 is TGTGCCAGCAGAAACAACAGGGAATCGAGCTCCTATAATTCACCCCTCCACTTT. Amino acid sequence: CASRNNRESSSYNSPLHF.

V is TRBV6-5 and J is TRBJ1-4; 10 nucleotides match TRBD1. Germline lookup yields CDR1 MNHEY and CDR2 SVGAGI. V shed 6 bases, J shed 10 bases, and the junction held 11 bases outside the gene matches. This CDR3 has 15 amino acids. The CDR3 loop reads CASSRGTGVTGKLFF. The CDR3 DNA reads as TGTGCCAGCAGCCGAGGGACAGGGGTTACGGGAAAACTGTTTTTT.

This clone was counted between two and nine times. The chain joins TRBV29-1 to TRBJ2-3; weak D call: TRBD2 (7 bases). Germline V gene sequence: CDR1 SQVTM, CDR2 ANQGSEA. Trimming cost V 1 base and J 1 base, with 15 bases left between them. The CDR3 has 16 amino acids. The DNA of the CDR3 is TGCAGCGTTGAAGGGGGGGGCGGCCTAGGCACAGATACGCAGTATTTT. This translates into CSVEGGGGLGTDTQYF.

The V and J genes are TRBV10-3 and TRBJ2-3; D possibly corresponds to TRBD1 (5 bases). The CDR3 consists of 13 residues. Per germline, CDR1 ENHRY and CDR2 SYGVKD. Trimming pared 10 bases from V and 2 bases from J, leaving 13 bases between. The CDR3 DNA reads as TGTGCCACTATAGGACACCTCACAGATACGCAGTATTTT. It is translated as CATIGHLTDTQYF.